This record covers a single T cell receptor beta chain. Other DNA sequences in this specimen translate into the identical CDR3. The data belong to a study of cytomegalovirus exposure and HLA in healthy donors. In the PCR, 60 Vbeta and 13 Jbeta primers were used. Data came from immunoSEQ multiplex PCR; TCRdb stores just in-frame clones and leaves some out. The table has 65,000 to 95,000 clones, 65% to 80% seen once; the top ten hold approximately 13%. V was cut by 2 bases and J by 4 bases, with 8 bases left in between. Germline V gene lookup returns CDR1 SQVTM and CDR2 ANQGSEA. CDR3 length: 12 amino acids.

This clonotype was sampled from a man in his 70s in good health and CMV-seronegative. Sequenced material: PBMCs. The V and J genes are TRBV29-1 and TRBJ1-2; tentative D call: TRBD1 (5 bases). Written as DNA, the CDR3 is TGCAGCGTTGAAAGGGGCAGCTATGGCTACACCTTC. Translated: CSVERGSYGYTF.